This T cell receptor beta chain emerged from a study of T cell responses to AZD1222 COVID-19 vaccine. The CDR3 loop spans 14 amino acids. Germline CDR1 and CDR2: MNHEY and SVGAGI. V lost 4 bases and J lost 0, with 10 bases in between. The assay was immunoSEQ multiplex PCR, and TCRdb's table has in-frame clones only and misses some. This table has 72,000 or so clones, nearly 90% appearing once. Study results and caveats: Reportedly, nearly half of unique spike TCRs recognized epitopes outside B.1.351/B.1.1.7 mutations. Baseline serostatus was positive in only six or seven AZD1222 recipients. The sample set comprised mostly white British donors with more females, and clonal diversity was possibly underestimated.

As for this clone: The antigen is undetermined.

The V call is TRBV6-5, the J call TRBJ2-7; weak D call: TRBD1 (5 bases). The receptor was derived from an adult who received the AZD1222 COVID-19 vaccine. The material sequenced was peripheral blood, taken 28 days after the second AZD1222 dose. The CDR3 nucleotides are TGTGCCAGCAGTTTTAGGGGTGACTCCTACGAGCAGTACTTC. It yields the protein CASSFRGDSYEQYF.